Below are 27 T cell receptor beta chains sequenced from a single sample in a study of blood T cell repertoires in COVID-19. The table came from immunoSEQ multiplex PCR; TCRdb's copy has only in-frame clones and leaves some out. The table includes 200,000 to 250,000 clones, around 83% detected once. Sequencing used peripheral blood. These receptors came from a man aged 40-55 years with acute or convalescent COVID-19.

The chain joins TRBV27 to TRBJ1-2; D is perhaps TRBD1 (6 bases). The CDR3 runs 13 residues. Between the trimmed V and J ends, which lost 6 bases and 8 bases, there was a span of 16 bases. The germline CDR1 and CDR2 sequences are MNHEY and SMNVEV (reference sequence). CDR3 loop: CASSLRGSGGYTF. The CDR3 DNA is TGTGCCAGCAGCCTAAGGGGGTCGGGCGGCTACACCTTC.

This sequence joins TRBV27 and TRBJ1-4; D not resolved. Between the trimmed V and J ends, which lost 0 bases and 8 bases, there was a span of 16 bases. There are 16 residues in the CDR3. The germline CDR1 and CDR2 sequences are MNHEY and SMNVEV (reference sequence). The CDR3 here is CASSLSWALAGEKLFF. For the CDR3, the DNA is TGTGCCAGCAGTTTATCGTGGGCCCTGGCGGGCGAAAAACTGTTTTTT.

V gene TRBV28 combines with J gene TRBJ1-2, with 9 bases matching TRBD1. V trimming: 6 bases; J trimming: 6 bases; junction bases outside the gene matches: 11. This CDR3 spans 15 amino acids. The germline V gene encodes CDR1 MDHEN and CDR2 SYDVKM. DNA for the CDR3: TGTGCCAGCAGCACCCCGGGACAGGGTTTCGATGGCTACACCTTC. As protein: CASSTPGQGFDGYTF.

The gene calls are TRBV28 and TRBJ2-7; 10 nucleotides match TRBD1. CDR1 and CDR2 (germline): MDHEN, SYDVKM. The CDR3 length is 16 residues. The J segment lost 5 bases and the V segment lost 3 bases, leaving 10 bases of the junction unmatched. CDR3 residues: CASSFVGTGVVDEQYF. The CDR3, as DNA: TGTGCCAGCAGTTTCGTCGGGACAGGGGTAGTCGACGAGCAGTACTTC.

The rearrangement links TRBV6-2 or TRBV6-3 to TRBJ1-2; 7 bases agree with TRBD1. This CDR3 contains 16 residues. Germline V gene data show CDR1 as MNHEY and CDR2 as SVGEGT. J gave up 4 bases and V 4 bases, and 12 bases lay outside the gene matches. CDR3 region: CASSSLRQGDLYGYTF. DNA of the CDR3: TGTGCCAGCAGTTCACTAAGACAGGGTGATCTCTATGGCTACACCTTC.

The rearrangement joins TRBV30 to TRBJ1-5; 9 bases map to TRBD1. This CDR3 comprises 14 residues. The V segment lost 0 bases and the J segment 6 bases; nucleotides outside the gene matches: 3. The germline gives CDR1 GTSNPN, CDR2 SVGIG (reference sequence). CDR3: CAWSVTGGGQPQHF. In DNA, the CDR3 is TGTGCCTGGAGTGTGACAGGGGGAGGTCAGCCCCAGCATTTT.

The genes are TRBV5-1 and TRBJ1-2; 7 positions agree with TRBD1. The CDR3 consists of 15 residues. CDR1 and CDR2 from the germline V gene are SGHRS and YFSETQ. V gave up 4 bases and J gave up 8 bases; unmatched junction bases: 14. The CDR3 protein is CASSPSTGKDRGYTF. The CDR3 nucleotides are TGCGCCAGCAGCCCATCGACAGGGAAGGATCGGGGCTACACCTTC. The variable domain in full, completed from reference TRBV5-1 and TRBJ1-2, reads KAGVTQTPRYLIKTRGQQVTLSCSPISGHRSVSWYQQTPGQGLQFLFEYFSETQRNKGNFPGRFSGRQFSNSRSEMNVSTLELGDSALYLCASSPSTGKDRGYTFGSGTRLTVV.

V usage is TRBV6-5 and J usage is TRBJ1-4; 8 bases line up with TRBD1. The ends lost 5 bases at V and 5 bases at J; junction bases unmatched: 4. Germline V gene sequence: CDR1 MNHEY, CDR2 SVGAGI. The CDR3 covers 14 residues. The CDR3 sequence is CASSPDRENEKLFF. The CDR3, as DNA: TGTGCCAGCAGTCCGGACAGGGAAAATGAAAAACTGTTTTTT.

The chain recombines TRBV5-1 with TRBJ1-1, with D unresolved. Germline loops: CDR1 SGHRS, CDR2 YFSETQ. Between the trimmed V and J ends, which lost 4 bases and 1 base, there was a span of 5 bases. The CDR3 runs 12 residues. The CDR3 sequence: CASSNGNTEAFF. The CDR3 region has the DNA TGCGCCAGCAGCAACGGGAACACTGAAGCTTTCTTT. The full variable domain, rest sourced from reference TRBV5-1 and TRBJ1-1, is KAGVTQTPRYLIKTRGQQVTLSCSPISGHRSVSWYQQTPGQGLQFLFEYFSETQRNKGNFPGRFSGRQFSNSRSEMNVSTLELGDSALYLCASSNGNTEAFFGQGTRLTVV.

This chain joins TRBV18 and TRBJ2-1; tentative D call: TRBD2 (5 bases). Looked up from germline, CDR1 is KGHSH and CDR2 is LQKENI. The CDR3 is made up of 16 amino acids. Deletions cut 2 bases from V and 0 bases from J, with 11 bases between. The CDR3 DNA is TGTGCCAGCTCACCAGTTTTCGGGGACTCCTACAATGAGCAGTTCTTC. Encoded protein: CASSPVFGDSYNEQFF.

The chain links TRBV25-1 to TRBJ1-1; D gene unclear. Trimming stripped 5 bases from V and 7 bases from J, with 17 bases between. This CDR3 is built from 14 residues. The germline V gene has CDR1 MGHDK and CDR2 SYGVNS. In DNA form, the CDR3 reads TGTGCCAGCAGTCCCCACGGTGTGATTGGTGAAGCTTTCTTT. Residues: CASSPHGVIGEAFF.

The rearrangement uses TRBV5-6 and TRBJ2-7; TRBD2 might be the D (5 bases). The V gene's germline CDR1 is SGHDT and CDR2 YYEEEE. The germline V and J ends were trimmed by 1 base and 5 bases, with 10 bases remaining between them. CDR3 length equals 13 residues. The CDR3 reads CASSLSSADEQYF. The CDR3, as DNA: TGTGCCAGCAGCTTGAGTAGCGCGGACGAGCAGTACTTC.

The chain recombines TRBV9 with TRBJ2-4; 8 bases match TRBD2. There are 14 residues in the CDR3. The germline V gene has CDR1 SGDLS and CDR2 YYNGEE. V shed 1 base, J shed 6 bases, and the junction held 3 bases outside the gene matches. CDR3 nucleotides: TGTGCCAGCAGCGTAAGCGGGGGTGGAAACATTCAGTACTTC. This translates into CASSVSGGGNIQYF.

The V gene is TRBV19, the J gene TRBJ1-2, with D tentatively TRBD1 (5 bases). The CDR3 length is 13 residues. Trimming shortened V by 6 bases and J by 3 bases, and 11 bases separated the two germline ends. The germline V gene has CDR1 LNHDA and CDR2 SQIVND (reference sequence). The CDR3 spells CASRDLGDYGYTF. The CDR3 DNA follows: TGTGCCAGTAGGGACCTAGGGGACTATGGCTACACCTTC. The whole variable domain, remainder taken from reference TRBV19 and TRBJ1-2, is DGGITQSPKYLFRKEGQNVTLSCEQNLNHDAMYWYRQDPGQGLRLIYYSQIVNDFQKGDIAEGYSVSREKKESFPLTVTSAQKNPTAFYLCASRDLGDYGYTFGSGTRLTVV.

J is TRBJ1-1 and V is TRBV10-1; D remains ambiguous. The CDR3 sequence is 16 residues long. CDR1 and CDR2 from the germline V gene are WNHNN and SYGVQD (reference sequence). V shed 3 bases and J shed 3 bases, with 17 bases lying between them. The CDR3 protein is CASSDGGVLEDTEAFF. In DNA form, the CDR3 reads TGCGCCAGCAGTGATGGTGGGGTGTTGGAGGACACTGAAGCTTTCTTT.

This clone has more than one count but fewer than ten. As DNA, the CDR3 is TGTGCCAGCAGCCCGGGGGAGGGGGGGGCAGAGACCCAGTACTTC. It yields the protein CASSPGEGGAETQYF. The chain recombines TRBV5-8 with TRBJ2-5; tentative D call: TRBD2 (7 bases). V dropped 4 bases and J dropped 4 bases, with 17 bases sitting between them. This CDR3 contains 15 residues. CDR1 is SGHTS, CDR2 YDEGEE, per germline.

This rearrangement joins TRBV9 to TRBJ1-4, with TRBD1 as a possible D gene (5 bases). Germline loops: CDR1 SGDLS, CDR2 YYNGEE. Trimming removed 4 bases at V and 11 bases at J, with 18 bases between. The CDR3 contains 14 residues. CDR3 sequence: CASSPSPQGAKLFF. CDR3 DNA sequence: TGTGCCAGCAGCCCCAGCCCCCAGGGCGCTAAACTGTTTTTT.

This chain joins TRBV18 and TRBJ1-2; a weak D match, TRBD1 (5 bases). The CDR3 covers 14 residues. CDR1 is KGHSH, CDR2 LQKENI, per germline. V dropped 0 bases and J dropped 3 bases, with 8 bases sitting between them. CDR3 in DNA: TGTGCCAGCTCACCACCGGCAGGGTACTATGGCTACACCTTC. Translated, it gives CASSPPAGYYGYTF.

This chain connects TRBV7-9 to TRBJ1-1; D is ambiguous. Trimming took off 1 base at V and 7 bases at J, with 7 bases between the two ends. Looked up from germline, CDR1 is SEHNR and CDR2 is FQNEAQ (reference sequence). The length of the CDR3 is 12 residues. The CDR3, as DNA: TGTGCCAGCAGCTTAGGACACTTTGAAGCTTTCTTT. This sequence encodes CASSLGHFEAFF.

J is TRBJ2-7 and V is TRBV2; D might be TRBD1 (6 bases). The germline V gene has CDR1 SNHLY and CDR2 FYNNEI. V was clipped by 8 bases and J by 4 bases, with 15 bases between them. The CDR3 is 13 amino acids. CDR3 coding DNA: TGTGCCAGCGTAGGCAGGGGTCAGTACGAGCAGTACTTC. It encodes CASVGRGQYEQYF. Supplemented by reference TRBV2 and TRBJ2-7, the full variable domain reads EPEVTQTPSHQVTQMGQEVILRCVPISNHLYFYWYRQILGQKVEFLVSFYNNEISEKSEIFDDQFSVERPDGSNFTLKIRSTKLEDSAMYFCASVGRGQYEQYFGPGTRLTVT.

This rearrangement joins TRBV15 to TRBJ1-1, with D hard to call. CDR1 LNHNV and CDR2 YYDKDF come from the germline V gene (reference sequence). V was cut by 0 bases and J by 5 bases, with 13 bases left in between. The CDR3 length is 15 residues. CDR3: CATSRDEGFLTEAFF. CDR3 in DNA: TGTGCCACCAGCAGAGACGAGGGATTCTTGACTGAAGCTTTCTTT.

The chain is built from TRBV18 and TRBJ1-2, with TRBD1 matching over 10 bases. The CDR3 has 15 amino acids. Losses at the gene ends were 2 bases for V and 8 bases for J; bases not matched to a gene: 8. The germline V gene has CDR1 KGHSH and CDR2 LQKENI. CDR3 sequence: CASSPEGQGVKGYTF. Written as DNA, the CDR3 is TGTGCCAGCTCACCAGAAGGACAGGGGGTGAAGGGCTACACCTTC.

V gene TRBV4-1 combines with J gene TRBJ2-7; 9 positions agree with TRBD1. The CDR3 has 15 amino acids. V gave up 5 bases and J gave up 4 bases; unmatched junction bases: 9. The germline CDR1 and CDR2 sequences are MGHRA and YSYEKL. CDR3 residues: CASSDPGTGRYEQYF. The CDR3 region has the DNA TGCGCCAGCAGCGATCCCGGGACAGGGAGATACGAGCAGTACTTC.

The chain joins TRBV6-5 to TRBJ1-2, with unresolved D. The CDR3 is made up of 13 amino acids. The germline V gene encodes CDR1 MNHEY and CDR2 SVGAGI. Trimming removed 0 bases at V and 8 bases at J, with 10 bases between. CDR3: CASSYSRGGGYTF. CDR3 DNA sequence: TGTGCCAGCAGTTACTCGCGAGGAGGAGGCTACACCTTC.

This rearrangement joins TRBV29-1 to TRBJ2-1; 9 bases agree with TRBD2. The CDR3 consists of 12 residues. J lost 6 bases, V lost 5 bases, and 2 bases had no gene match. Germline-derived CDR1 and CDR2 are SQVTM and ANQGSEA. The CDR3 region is CSVRLAANEQFF. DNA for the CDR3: TGCAGCGTTAGACTAGCGGCCAATGAGCAGTTCTTC.

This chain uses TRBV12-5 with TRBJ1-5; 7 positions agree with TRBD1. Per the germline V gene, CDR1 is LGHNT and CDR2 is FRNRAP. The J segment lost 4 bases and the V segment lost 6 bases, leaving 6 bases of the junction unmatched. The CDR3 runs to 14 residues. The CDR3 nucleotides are TGTGCTAGTGGACAGACAGGGATGAATCAGCCCCAGCATTTT. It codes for CASGQTGMNQPQHF.

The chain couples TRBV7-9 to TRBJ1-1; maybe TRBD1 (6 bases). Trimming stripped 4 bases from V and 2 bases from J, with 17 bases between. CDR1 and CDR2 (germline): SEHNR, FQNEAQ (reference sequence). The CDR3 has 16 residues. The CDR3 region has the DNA TGTGCCAGCAGCTCGAACTCAGGGACAATCAACACTGAAGCTTTCTTT. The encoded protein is CASSSNSGTINTEAFF.